This entry describes one T cell receptor beta chain. It has no known antigen specificity. Base qualities are missing; no much larger clone stands one base away. Patients chosen for sequencing had shown expansion of CD8+CD57+ cells by flow cytometry. Severe acquired aplastic anemia was diagnosed in all patients according to International Study of Aplastic Anemia and Agranulocytosis and Camitta criteria. No therapy had been received by the patients at the time of blood sampling. The study deep-sequenced TCR repertoires of sorted CD4+ and CD8+ blood T cells from severe aplastic anemia patients and healthy subjects. In the USA, patient enrollment took place under clinicaltrials.gov protocols 00001620, 01623167, 00001397, 00071045, 00081523 and 00961064. Ficoll-Paque density gradient centrifugation was used to isolate peripheral blood mononuclear cells. Before DNA extraction, CD4+ and CD8+ T cells were sorted with FACS or magnetic beads.

CDR3 length: 15 amino acids, cysteine to phenylalanine. Only CDR3 DNA remains: 45 bases, in frame from the first base. V is reduced by 0 bases and J by 3 bases, leaving a spacing of 12 bases between them. CDR1 and CDR2 are drawn from the germline V gene: MGHRA, YSYEKL. This sample is part of a study of CD8+CD57+ T cells in acquired aplastic anemia (dated by TCRdb to 2016 to 2018). Notes on the research overall: DNA extracted from sorted CD4+ and CD8+ cells had a mean of around 3 ug, with a range of roughly 0.2 to 27.4 ug. CD8+CD57+ expansion was defined as frequency above the mean frequency observed in healthy subjects. Study-wide conclusions, independent of this receptor: Although 25 to 30 CD8+ CDR3 sequences were shared by patients and controls, these sequences appeared highly expressed in patients and within the immunodominant clones of patients. No significant difference in CD8+ Simpson's diversity was found between patients and healthy controls (P=0.060).

Genomic DNA served as template for TCR beta VDJ combination and CDR3 sequence profiling. TCR repertoire sequencing was run on an Illumina HiSeq 2000. The study's processing was this. Repertoires were assessed using TRBV/TRBJ rearrangement plots, CDR3 size and DJ length profiles, and Simpson's diversity index. The immunodominant clone was defined as the most abundant DNA sequence in deep sequencing data. CDR3 amino acid sequences were checked for sharing across subjects and were also compared against the VDJdb database and published repertoires. TCRdb reanalyzed the raw reads on its own, using fastp at Q25 for trimming and MiXCR for clone calling, and kept in-frame beta chains. Rows matching on CDR3 protein sequence are summarized as one entry with the most common DNA and genes. The V and J calls and clone size are TCRdb's, not the authors'. The sample includes approximately 150,000 distinct CDR3 sequences, with about 45% observed a single time. Together, the top ten hold more than 1% of the sample.

The sequence is built from TRBV4-1 and TRBJ2-7, with the D segment identity uncertain. The sequence came from a human donor with aplastic anemia. The sequenced sample consisted of sorted CD4+, CD8+, or CD8+CD57+ T cells (not recorded which) from PBMCs. Read as DNA, the sequence is TGCGCCAGCAGCCAAGAAGATACTCTTTTCTACGAGCAGTACTTC. Translated, this is CASSQEDTLFYEQYF.